The 10 T cell receptor beta chains listed next were all sequenced from one sample in a study of blood T cell repertoires in COVID-19. The assay was immunoSEQ multiplex PCR, and TCRdb's table has in-frame clones only and misses some. The table has roughly 230,000 clones, 65% to 90% seen once. Specimen: peripheral blood. The receptors come from a woman aged 45-65 years with acute or convalescent COVID-19.

The rearrangement links TRBV4-1 to TRBJ2-3; 9 bases are a match to TRBD2. Germline V gene lookup returns CDR1 MGHRA and CDR2 YSYEKL. Trimming took 8 bases from V and 1 from J; bases not matched to a gene: 7. The CDR3 length is 15 residues. CDR3 sequence (DNA): TGCGCCAGCCGGTTTCAGCGGGGGGGCACAGATACGCAGTATTTT. It specifies CASRFQRGGTDTQYF.

V is TRBV11-2 and J is TRBJ2-3; possible D gene TRBD2, 6 bases. This CDR3 region has 12 residues. V gave up 5 bases and J gave up 9 bases, with 12 bases separating them. Looked up from germline, CDR1 is SGHAT and CDR2 is FQNNGV. Written as DNA, the CDR3 is TGTGCCAGCAGCGTGGGAGGACAAACGCAGTATTTT. It specifies CASSVGGQTQYF.

This clone was recorded only once. The V call is TRBV6-2 or TRBV6-3, the J call TRBJ2-3, with 15 bases fitting TRBD2. This CDR3 is 17 amino acids long. Germline lookup yields CDR1 MNHEY and CDR2 SVGEGT. V was pared by 6 bases and J by 4 bases, with 8 bases of the junction left unmatched. In DNA form, the CDR3 reads TGTGCCAGCAGCTTCGGACTAGCGGGGGGGAAAGCAGATACGCAGTATTTT. Protein sequence: CASSFGLAGGKADTQYF.

J is TRBJ1-2 and V is TRBV10-3, with D maybe TRBD1 (5 bases). In germline, CDR1 is ENHRY, CDR2 SYGVKD. Trimming removed 3 bases from V and 7 bases from J, with 12 bases in between. The CDR3 runs 13 residues. The CDR3 sequence is CAISDGSGAGYTF. CDR3 nucleotide sequence: TGTGCCATCAGTGACGGTTCTGGGGCTGGCTACACCTTC.

This clone was counted a single time. This chain connects TRBV11-2 to TRBJ2-7, with D possibly being TRBD1 (5 bases). V was cut by 1 base and J by 2 bases, with 18 bases left in between. The length of the CDR3 is 17 residues. Germline CDR1 and CDR2: SGHAT and FQNNGV. The CDR3 sequence is CASSLGWTSDRTYEQYF. The CDR3 DNA follows: TGTGCCAGCAGCTTAGGGTGGACATCCGATAGAACCTACGAGCAGTACTTC.

This sequence joins TRBV18 and TRBJ2-7; 9 bases map to TRBD1. The germline gives CDR1 KGHSH, CDR2 LQKENI. Trimming took 4 bases from V and 5 from J; bases not matched to a gene: 12. CDR3 length: 16 residues. The chain's CDR3 is CASSRNPGQGSHEQYF. As DNA, the CDR3 is TGTGCCAGCTCACGAAACCCGGGACAGGGTTCGCACGAGCAGTACTTC.

The V and J genes are TRBV5-6 and TRBJ1-2, with D possibly being TRBD1 (5 bases). CDR3 length: 13 amino acids. The germline V gene encodes CDR1 SGHDT and CDR2 YYEEEE. Between the trimmed V and J ends, which lost 3 bases and 7 bases, there was a span of 13 bases. This CDR3 is CASSWGEGSGYTF. In DNA, the CDR3 is TGTGCCAGCAGCTGGGGGGAAGGAAGTGGCTACACCTTC.

With respect to this clone: At one end, the junction sequence differs from germline, possibly due to a read error. This chain uses TRBV28 with TRBJ2-7, with 7 nucleotides matching TRBD1. Germline V lookup: CDR1 MDHEN, CDR2 SYDVKM. The CDR3 consists of 14 residues. CDR3 residues: CAGRRDRVNYEQYF. The CDR3 nucleotides are TGTGCCGGCAGACGCGACAGGGTTAACTACGAGCAGTACTTC.

The chain uses TRBV30 and TRBJ1-1; maybe TRBD1 (5 bases). The CDR3 runs to 13 residues. Trimming took off 5 bases at V and 4 bases at J, with 14 bases between the two ends. Per germline, CDR1 GTSNPN and CDR2 SVGIG (reference sequence). This CDR3 is CAWAFRASTEAFF. In nucleotides, the CDR3 is TGTGCCTGGGCGTTCAGGGCGAGCACTGAAGCTTTCTTT.

This chain joins TRBV30 and TRBJ1-5; no reliable D call. CDR1 is GTSNPN, CDR2 SVGIG, per germline (reference sequence). Trimming cost V 3 bases and J 0 bases, with 18 bases left between them. The CDR3 is 17 residues long. In DNA form, the CDR3 reads TGTGCCTGGAGCCAGGAGGACTCGTCCCTTAGCAATCAGCCCCAGCATTTT. Its translation: CAWSQEDSSLSNQPQHF.